Sequencing of this T cell receptor beta chain was carried out in a study of shared clonotypes between healthy human individuals. Study summary: A couple of women and a few men aged 18 to 49 served as donors.

Over several immunoSEQ plates, each subset's genomic DNA was distributed in even portions. Sequencing was performed with immunoSEQ multiplex PCR; in TCRdb, only in-frame clones are kept and a portion is missing. The sample has approximately 720,000 clones; just over 90% are singletons. Study results and limitations: Naive subsets, compared against memory subsets, generally had larger estimated richness values.

The CDR3 is made up of 14 amino acids. Germline CDR1 reads SGHRS; CDR2 reads YFSETQ. Trimming took off 0 bases at V and 6 bases at J, with 12 bases between the two ends. Naive CD8 populations comprised CD45RO-negative cells positively selected for CCR7, excluding terminally differentiated effector memory CD45RA+ cells. Donors were healthy HIV-negative adults without recently reported acute infections or vaccinations. Details on this clone: The antigen is unknown.

This chain uses TRBV5-1 with TRBJ1-2; D not resolved. The sample consisted of naive CD8+ T cells sorted from blood. The TCR sequence derives from a man aged 30 to 45 in good health. The CDR3 sequence: CASSLEVGKDGYTF. The CDR3 region has the DNA TGCGCCAGCAGCTTGGAGGTGGGAAAGGATGGCTACACCTTC.